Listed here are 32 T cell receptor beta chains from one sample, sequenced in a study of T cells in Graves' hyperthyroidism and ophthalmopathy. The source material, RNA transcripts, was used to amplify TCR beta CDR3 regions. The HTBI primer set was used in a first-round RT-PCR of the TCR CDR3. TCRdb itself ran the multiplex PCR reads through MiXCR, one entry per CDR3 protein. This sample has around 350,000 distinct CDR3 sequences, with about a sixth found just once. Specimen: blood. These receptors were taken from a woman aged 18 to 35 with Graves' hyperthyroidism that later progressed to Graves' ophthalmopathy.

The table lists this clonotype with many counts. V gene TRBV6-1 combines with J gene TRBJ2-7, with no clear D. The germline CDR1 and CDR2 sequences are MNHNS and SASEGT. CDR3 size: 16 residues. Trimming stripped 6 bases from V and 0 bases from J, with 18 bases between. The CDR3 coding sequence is TGTGCCAGCAGCTACGTGGATGAGAGGAGCTCCTACGAGCAGTACTTC. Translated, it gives CASSYVDERSSYEQYF.

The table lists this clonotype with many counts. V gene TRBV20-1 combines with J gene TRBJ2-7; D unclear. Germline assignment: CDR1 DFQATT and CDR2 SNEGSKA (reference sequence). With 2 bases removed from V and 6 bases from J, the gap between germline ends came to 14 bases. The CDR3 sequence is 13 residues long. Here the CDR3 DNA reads TGCAGTGCTAGATCATCCCACCTCCTCGAGCAGTACTTC. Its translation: CSARSSHLLEQYF.

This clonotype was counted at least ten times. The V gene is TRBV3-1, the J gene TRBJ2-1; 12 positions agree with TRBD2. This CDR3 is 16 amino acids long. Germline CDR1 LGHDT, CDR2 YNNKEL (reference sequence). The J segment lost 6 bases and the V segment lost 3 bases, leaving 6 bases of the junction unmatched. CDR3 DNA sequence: TGTGCCAGCAGCCAGACTCGGACTAGCGGGACCAATGAGCAGTTCTTC. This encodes CASSQTRTSGTNEQFF.

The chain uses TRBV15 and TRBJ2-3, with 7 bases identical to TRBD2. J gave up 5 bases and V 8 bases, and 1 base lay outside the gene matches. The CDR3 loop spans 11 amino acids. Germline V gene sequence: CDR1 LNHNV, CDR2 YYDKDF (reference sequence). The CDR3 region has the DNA TGTGCCACCCAGCGGGAAGATACGCAGTATTTT. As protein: CATQREDTQYF.

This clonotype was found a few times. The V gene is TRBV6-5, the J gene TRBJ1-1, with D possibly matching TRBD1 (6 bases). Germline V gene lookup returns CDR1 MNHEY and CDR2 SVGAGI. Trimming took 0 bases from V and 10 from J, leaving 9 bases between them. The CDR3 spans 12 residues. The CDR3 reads CASSYSWGLAFF. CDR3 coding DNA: TGTGCCAGCAGTTACTCGTGGGGGCTAGCTTTCTTT.

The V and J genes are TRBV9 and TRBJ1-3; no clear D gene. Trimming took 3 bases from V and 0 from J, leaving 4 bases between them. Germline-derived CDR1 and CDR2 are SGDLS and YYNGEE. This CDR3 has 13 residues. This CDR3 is CASSARSGNTIYF. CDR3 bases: TGTGCCAGCAGCGCCCGCTCTGGAAACACCATATATTTT.

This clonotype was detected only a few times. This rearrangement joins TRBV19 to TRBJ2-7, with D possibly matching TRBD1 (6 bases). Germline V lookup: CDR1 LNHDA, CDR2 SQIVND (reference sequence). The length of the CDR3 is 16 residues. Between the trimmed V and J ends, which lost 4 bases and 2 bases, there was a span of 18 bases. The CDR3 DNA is TGTGCCAGTAGTAAGTCTCGTGGGGGCGCCGCCTACGAGCAGTACTTC. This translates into CASSKSRGGAAYEQYF.

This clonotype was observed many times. DNA of the CDR3: TGTGCCAGCAGTGATCATGGACTAGCGGGAGTGGTTGAGCAGTTCTTC. Translated: CASSDHGLAGVVEQFF. V and J are TRBV6-1 and TRBJ2-1, with TRBD2 identical over 13 bases. The V gene's germline CDR1 is MNHNS and CDR2 SASEGT. This CDR3 is built from 16 residues. J gave up 9 bases and V 3 bases, and 8 bases lay outside the gene matches.

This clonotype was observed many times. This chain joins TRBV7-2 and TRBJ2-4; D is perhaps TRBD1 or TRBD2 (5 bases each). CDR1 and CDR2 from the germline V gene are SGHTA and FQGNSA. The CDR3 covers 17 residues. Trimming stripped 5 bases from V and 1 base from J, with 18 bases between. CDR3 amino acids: CASSRDPGTRAKNIQYF. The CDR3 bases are TGTGCCAGCAGCCGGGACCCCGGGACCCGGGCCAAAAACATTCAGTACTTC.

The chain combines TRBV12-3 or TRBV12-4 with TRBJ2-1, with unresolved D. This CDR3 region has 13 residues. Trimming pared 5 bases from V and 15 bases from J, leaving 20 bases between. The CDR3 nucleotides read TGTGCCAGCAGTCCAGAGCCCGGGTCCTTACCGTTCTTC. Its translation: CASSPEPGSLPFF.

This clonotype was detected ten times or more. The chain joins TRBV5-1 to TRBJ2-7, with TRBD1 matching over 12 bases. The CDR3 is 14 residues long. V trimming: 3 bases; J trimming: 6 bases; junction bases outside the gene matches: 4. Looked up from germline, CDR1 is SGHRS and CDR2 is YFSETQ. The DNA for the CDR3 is TGCGCCAGCAGCTCGGGACAGGGGGCCTCCGAGCAGTACTTC. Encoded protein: CASSSGQGASEQYF.

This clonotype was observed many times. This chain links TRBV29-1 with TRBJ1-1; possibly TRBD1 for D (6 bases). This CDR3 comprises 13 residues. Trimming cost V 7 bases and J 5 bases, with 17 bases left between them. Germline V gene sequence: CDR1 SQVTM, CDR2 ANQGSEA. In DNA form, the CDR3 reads TGCAGCGCACAGGGAGGGTCAAGGACTGAAGCTTTCTTT. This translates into CSAQGGSRTEAFF.

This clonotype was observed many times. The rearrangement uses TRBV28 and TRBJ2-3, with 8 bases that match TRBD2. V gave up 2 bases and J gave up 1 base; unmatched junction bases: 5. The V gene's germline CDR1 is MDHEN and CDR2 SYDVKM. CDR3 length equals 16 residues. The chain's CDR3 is CASSLVAGGGTDTQYF. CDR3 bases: TGTGCCAGCAGTTTAGTTGCGGGAGGAGGCACAGATACGCAGTATTTT.

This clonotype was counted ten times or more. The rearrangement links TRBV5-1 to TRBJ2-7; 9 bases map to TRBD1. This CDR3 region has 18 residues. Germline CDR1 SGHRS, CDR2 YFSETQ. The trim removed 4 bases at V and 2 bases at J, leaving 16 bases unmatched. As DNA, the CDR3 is TGCGCCAGCAGCCTCCGGGACAGGGTCCTCCGCCCTACCTACGAGCAGTACTTC. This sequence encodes CASSLRDRVLRPTYEQYF.

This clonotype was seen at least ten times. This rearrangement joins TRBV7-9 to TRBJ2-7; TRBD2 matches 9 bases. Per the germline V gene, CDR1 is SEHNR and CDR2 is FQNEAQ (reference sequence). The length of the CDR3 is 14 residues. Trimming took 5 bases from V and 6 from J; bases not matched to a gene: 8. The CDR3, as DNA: TGTGCCAGCAGCCCCGGGACTAGCATTTTCGAGCAGTACTTC. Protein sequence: CASSPGTSIFEQYF.

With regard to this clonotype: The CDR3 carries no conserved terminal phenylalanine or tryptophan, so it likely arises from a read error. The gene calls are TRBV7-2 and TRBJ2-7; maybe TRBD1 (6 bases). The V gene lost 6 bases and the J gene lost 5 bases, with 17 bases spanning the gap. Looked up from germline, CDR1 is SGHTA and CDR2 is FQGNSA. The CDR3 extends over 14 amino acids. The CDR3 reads CASSLTGPRDEQYL. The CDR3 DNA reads TGTGCCAGCAGTCTGACAGGACCAAGGGACGAGCAGTACCTC.

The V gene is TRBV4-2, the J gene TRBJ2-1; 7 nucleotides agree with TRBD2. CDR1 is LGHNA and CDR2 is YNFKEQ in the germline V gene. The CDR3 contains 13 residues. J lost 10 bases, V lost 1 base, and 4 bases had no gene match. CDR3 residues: CASSQGWEGEQFF. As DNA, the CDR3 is TGTGCCAGCAGCCAAGGGTGGGAGGGGGAGCAGTTCTTC.

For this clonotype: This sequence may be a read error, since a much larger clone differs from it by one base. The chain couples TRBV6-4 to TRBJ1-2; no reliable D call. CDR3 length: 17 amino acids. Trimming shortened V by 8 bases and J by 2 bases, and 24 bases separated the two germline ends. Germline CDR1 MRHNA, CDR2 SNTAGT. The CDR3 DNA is TGTGCCAGCGGGAACCTCACCAGCGGGGTGGTCAACTATGGCTACACCTTC. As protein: CASGNLTSGVVNYGYTF.

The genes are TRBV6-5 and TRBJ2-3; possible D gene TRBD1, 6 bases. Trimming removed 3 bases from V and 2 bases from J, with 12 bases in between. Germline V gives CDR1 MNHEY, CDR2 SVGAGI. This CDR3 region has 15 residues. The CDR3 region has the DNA TGTGCCAGCAGTTATGGCAGGGGAGACACAGATACGCAGTATTTT. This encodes CASSYGRGDTDTQYF.

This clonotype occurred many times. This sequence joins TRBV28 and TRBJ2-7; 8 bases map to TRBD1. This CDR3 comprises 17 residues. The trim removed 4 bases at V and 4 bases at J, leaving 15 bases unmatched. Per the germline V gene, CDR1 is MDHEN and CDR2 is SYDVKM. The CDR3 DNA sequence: TGTGCCAGCAGTTCCCGGACAGGGCCTACCCTCACGTACGAGCAGTACTTC. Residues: CASSSRTGPTLTYEQYF.

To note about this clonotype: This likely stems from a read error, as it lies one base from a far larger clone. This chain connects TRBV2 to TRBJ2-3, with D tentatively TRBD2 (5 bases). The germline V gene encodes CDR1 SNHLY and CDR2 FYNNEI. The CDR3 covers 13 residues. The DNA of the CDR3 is TGTGCCAGCAGTGGAGGGAGCACAGATATGCAGTATTTT. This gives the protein CASSGGSTDMQYF.

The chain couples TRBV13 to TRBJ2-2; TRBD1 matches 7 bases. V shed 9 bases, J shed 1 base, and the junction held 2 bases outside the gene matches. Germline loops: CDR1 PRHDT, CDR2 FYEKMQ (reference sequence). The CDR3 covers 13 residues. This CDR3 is CASRQGNTGELFF. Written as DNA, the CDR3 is TGTGCCAGTAGACAGGGGAACACCGGGGAGCTGTTTTTT.

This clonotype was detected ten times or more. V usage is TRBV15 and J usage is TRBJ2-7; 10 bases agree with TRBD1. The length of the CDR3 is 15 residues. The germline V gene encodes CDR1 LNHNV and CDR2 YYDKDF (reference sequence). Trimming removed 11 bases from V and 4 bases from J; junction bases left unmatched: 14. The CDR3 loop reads CAVSLQPGQGYEQYF. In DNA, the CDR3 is TGTGCCGTCAGCCTCCAGCCGGGACAGGGGTACGAGCAGTACTTC.

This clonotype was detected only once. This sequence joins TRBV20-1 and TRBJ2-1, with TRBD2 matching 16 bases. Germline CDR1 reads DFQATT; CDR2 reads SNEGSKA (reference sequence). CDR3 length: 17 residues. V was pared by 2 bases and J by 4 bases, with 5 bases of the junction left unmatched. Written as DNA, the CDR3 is TGCAGTGCTAGACCGGGACTAGCGGGAGGGATGTACAATGAGCAGTTCTTC. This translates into CSARPGLAGGMYNEQFF.

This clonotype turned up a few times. CDR3: CASSHGTGPGYGYTF. The CDR3 DNA follows: TGTGCCAGCAGCCACGGGACAGGGCCGGGCTATGGCTACACCTTC. The chain has TRBV6-1 and TRBJ1-2; the match to TRBD1 covers 9 bases. Trimming removed 6 bases from V and 4 bases from J; junction bases left unmatched: 9. The germline V gene encodes CDR1 MNHNS and CDR2 SASEGT. The CDR3 is made up of 15 amino acids.

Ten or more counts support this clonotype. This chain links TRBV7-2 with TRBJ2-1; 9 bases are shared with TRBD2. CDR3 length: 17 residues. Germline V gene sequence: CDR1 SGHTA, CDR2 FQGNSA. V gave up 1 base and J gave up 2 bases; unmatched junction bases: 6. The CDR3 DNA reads TGTGCCAGCAGCTTAGACACTCTAGCGGGGACCTACAATGAGCAGTTCTTC. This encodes CASSLDTLAGTYNEQFF.

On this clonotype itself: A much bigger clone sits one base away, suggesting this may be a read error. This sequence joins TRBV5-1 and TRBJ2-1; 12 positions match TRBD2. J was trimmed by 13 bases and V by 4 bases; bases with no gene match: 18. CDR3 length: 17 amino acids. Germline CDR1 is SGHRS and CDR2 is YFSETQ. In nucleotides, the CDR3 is TGCGCCAGCAGCCTAGGACTAGCGGGGTTAGGTCCCGGTGACCAGTTCTTC. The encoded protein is CASSLGLAGLGPGDQFF.

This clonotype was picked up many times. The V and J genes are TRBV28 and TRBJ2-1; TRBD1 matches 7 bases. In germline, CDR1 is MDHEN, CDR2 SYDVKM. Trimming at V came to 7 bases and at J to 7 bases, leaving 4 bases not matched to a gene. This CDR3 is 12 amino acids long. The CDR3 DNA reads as TGTGCCAGCACCACAGGGGAGAATGAGCAGTTCTTC. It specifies CASTTGENEQFF.

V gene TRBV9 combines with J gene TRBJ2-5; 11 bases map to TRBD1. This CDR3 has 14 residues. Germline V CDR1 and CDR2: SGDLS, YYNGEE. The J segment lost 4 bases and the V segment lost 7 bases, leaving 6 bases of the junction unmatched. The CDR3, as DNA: TGTGCCAGCGGCGGGACAGGGGGGGCAGAGACCCAGTACTTC. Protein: CASGGTGGAETQYF.

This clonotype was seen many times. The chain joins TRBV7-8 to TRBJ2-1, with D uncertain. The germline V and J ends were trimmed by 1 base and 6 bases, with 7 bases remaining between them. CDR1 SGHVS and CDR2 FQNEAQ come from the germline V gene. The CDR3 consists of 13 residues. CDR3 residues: CASSLDSSNEQFF. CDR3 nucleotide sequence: TGTGCCAGCAGCTTAGACTCGAGCAATGAGCAGTTCTTC.

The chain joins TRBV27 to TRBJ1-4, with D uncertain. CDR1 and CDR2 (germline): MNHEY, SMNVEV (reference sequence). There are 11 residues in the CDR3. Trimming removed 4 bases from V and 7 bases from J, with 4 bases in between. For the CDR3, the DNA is TGTGCCAGCAGTTGGGGTGAAAAACTGTTTTTT. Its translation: CASSWGEKLFF.

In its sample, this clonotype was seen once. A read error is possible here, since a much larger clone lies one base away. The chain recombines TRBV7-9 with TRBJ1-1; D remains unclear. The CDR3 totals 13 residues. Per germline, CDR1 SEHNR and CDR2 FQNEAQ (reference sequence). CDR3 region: CASSSAGNTGAFF. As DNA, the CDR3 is TGTGCCAGCAGCTCCGCAGGAAACACTGGAGCTTTCTTT.